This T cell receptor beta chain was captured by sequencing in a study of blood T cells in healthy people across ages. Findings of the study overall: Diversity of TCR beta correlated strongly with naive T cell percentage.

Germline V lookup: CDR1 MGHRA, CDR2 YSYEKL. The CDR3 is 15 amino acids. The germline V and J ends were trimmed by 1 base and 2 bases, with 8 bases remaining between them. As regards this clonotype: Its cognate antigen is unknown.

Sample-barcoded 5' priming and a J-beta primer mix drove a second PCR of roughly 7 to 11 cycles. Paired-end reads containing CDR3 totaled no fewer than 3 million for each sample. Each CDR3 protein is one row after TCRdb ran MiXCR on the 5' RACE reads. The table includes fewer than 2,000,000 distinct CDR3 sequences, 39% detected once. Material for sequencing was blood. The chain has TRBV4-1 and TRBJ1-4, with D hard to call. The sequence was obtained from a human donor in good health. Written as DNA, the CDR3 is TGCGCCAGCAGCCAAGTAGGGCTCACTAATGAAAAACTGTTTTTT. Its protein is CASSQVGLTNEKLFF.